Reported below is one T cell receptor (beta chain). This sample was included in a study of cytomegalovirus exposure and HLA in healthy donors. CDR1 is SGHTA and CDR2 is FQGNSA in the germline V gene. The CDR3 runs to 14 residues. V lost 4 bases and J lost 0, with 10 bases in between. This PCR relied on a set of 60 Vbeta primers and 13 Jbeta primers. Generated by immunoSEQ multiplex PCR, the TCRdb table keeps only in-frame clones and is missing some. The data show 100,000 to 150,000 clones, approximately 74% seen once. Material: PBMCs. The rearrangement joins TRBV7-2 to TRBJ2-7; TRBD2 is a possible D gene (5 bases). This clonotype originated in a man between 35 and 55 years old in good health and CMV-seropositive. The CDR3 protein is CASSSDLSSYEQYF. As DNA, the CDR3 is TGTGCCAGCAGCTCGGACTTGAGCTCCTACGAGCAGTACTTC.